These 3 T cell receptor beta chains share one sample of origin, sequenced in a study of T cells and copy number aberrations in small-cell lung cancer. Produced via immunoSEQ multiplex PCR; TCRdb's table is partial and in-frame only. The table lists about 2,500 clones, around 82% of them singletons, with approximately 5% in the top ten. The sample taken for sequencing was normal tissue next to the tumor. The receptors derive from a woman between 50 and 59 years old with small cell lung cancer.

This clone was picked up a small number of times. This rearrangement joins TRBV11-2 to TRBJ1-6, with unresolved D. The germline gives CDR1 SGHAT, CDR2 FQNNGV. The V and J ends lost 0 bases and 6 bases respectively, with 12 bases between them. The CDR3 totals 16 residues. CDR3: CASSLDMSGGNSPLHF. CDR3 in DNA: TGTGCCAGCAGCTTAGATATGTCCGGAGGTAATTCACCCCTCCACTTT.

This rearrangement joins TRBV6-6 to TRBJ1-1, with a possible D match to TRBD1 (5 bases). CDR3 length equals 16 residues. Between the trimmed V and J ends, which lost 7 bases and 3 bases, there was a span of 21 bases. Germline V gene lookup returns CDR1 MNHNY and CDR2 SVGAGI (reference sequence). The CDR3 DNA follows: TGTGCCAGCACTTATGGGGGTCTGGCAGGATACACTGAAGCTTTCTTT. Residues: CASTYGGLAGYTEAFF.

This sequence joins TRBV18 and TRBJ1-2; D ambiguous. The CDR3 spans 13 residues. The V and J ends lost 2 bases and 8 bases respectively, with 12 bases between them. Per germline, CDR1 KGHSH and CDR2 LQKENI. CDR3 nucleotides: TGTGCCAGCTCACCAGCGACGGTGAGGGGCTACACCTTC. Translation gives CASSPATVRGYTF.